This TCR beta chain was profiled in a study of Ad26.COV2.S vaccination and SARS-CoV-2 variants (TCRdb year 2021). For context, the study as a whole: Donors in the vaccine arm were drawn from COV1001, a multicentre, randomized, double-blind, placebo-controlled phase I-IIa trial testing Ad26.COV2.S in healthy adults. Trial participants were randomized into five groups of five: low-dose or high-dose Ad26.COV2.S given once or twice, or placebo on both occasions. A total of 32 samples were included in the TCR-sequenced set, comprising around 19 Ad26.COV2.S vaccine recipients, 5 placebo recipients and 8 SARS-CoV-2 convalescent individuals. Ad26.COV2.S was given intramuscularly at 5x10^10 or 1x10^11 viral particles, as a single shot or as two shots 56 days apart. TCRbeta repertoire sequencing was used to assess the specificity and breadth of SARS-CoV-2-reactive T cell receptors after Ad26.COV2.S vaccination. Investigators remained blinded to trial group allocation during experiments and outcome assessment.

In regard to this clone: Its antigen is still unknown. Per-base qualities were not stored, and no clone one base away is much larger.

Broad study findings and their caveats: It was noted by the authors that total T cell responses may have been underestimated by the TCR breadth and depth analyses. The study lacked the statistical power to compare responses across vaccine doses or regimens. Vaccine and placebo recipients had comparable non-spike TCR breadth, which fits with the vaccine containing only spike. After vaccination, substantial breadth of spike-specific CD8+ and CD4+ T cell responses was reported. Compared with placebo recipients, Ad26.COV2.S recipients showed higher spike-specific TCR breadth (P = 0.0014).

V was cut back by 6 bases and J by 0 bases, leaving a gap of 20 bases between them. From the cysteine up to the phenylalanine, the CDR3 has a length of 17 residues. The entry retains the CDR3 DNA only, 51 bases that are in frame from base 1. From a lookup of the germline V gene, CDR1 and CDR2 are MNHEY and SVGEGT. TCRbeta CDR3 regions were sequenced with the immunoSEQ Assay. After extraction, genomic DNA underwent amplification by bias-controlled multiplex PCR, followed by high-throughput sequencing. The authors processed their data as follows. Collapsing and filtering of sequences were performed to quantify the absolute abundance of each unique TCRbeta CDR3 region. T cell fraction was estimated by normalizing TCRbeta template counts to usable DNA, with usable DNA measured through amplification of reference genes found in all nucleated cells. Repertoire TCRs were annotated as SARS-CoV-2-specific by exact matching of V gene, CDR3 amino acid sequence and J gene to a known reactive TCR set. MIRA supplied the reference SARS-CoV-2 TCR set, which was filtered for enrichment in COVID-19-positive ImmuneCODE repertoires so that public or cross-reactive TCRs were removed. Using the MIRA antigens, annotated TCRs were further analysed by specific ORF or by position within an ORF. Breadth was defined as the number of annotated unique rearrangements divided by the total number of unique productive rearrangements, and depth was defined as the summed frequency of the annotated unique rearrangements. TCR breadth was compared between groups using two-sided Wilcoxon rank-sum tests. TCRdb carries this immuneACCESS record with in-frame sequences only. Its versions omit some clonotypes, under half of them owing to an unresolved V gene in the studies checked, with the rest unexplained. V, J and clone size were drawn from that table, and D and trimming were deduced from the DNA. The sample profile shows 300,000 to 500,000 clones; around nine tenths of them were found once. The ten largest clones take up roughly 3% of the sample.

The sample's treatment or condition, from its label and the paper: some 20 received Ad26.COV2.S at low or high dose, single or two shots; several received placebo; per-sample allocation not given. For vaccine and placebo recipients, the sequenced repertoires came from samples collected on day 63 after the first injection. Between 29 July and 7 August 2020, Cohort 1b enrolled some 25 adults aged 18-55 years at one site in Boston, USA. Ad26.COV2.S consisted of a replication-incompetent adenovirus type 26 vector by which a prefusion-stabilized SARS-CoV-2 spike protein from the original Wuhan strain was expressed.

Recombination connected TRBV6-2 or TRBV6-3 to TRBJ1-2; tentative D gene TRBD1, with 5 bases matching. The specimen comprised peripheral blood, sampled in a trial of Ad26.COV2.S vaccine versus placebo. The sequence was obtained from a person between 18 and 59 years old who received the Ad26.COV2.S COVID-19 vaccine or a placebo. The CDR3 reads CASSPRGGADPNYGYTF. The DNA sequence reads TGTGCCAGCAGCCCTCGGGGGGGTGCAGACCCTAACTATGGCTACACCTTC.